These T cell receptor beta chains were read from a single sample in a study of cytomegalovirus exposure and HLA in healthy donors. The data were produced by immunoSEQ multiplex PCR, yet TCRdb's version contains in-frame clones alone and is incomplete. Counted here are around 150,000 clones, 79% occurring once; the ten biggest clones make up about 4%. What was sequenced was PBMCs. The receptor set was obtained from a human donor in good health. Each CDR3 is given with its conserved first and last residue. D genes are given only for firm matches. Size tells how often a clone was seen (once, few, many) or the class of an expanded clone, and some rows leave it out.

v_gene,abundance,d_gene,j_gene,CDR3aa,CDR3nt
TRBV18,NA,TRBD1,TRBJ1-1,CASSPLNRTGENTEAFF,TGTGCCAGCTCACCATTAAATCGGACAGGGGAGAATACTGAAGCTTTCTTT
TRBV27,NA,TRBD1,TRBJ2-7,CASSSQTGARRPYEQYF,TGTGCCAGCAGTTCTCAGACAGGGGCCCGACGCCCTTACGAGCAGTACTTC
TRBV19,NA,NA,TRBJ1-5,CASSSGQKKYSNQPQHF,TGTGCCAGTAGTTCCGGACAGAAAAAGTATAGCAATCAGCCCCAGCATTTT
TRBV30,NA,NA,TRBJ1-3,CAWRHREGTIYF,TGTGCCTGGAGACACAGGGAGGGCACCATATATTTT
TRBV18,NA,NA,TRBJ1-2,CASSATNSNYGYTF,TGTGCCAGCTCCGCTACGAATTCAAACTATGGCTACACCTTC
TRBV6-4,NA,TRBD1,TRBJ1-2,CASSDPGRTGGVDGYTF,TGTGCCAGCAGTGACCCCGGGAGGACAGGGGGCGTCGATGGCTACACCTTC
TRBV30,NA,NA,TRBJ1-1,CAYLGERGEAFF,TGTGCCTATCTTGGGGAACGGGGTGAAGCTTTCTTT
TRBV28,once,TRBD1,TRBJ1-1,CASSFSQGAPNTEAFF,TGTGCCAGCAGTTTTTCACAGGGGGCCCCGAACACTGAAGCTTTCTTT
TRBV27,NA,TRBD1,TRBJ2-7,CASSWGTGGSYEQYF,TGTGCCAGCAGCTGGGGGACAGGTGGCTCCTACGAGCAGTACTTC
TRBV6-5,NA,TRBD2,TRBJ2-7,CASRKSGNDEQYF,TGTGCCAGCAGAAAGAGCGGGAACGACGAGCAGTACTTC
TRBV11-2,few,NA,TRBJ1-5,CASSLGTVNQPQHF,TGTGCCAGCAGCTTAGGGACAGTGAATCAGCCCCAGCATTTT
TRBV15,NA,NA,TRBJ2-4,CATSAASRGENIQYF,TGTGCCACCAGCGCAGCCTCTAGGGGTGAAAACATTCAGTACTTC
TRBV5-6,NA,NA,TRBJ1-5,CASSFRGSNQPQHF,TGTGCCAGCAGCTTTCGGGGGAGCAATCAGCCCCAGCATTTT
TRBV7-9,NA,NA,TRBJ2-5,CASSPDGLHQETQYF,TGTGCCAGCAGCCCTGACGGACTGCACCAAGAGACCCAGTACTTC
TRBV10-1,NA,TRBD2,TRBJ2-5,CASSRTSGAETQYF,TGCGCCAGCAGCCGGACTAGCGGGGCGGAGACCCAGTACTTC
TRBV2,NA,NA,TRBJ2-2,CASRTPRGTGELFF,TGTGCCAGCAGAACCCCTAGGGGTACCGGGGAGCTGTTTTTT
TRBV6-5,NA,NA,TRBJ2-3,CASSYSAGRGTDTQYF,TGTGCCAGCAGTTACTCAGCGGGCAGGGGCACAGATACGCAGTATTTT
TRBV7-9,NA,TRBD1,TRBJ2-1,CASSPGQDPQNEQFF,TGTGCCAGCAGCCCCGGACAGGATCCCCAGAATGAGCAGTTCTTC
TRBV7-3,NA,NA,TRBJ2-1,CASSLGLRQEYEQFF,TGTGCCAGCAGCTTAGGATTACGACAGGAGTATGAGCAGTTCTTC
TRBV7-2,NA,NA,TRBJ1-1,CASAYKWGGTEAFF,TGTGCCAGCGCTTATAAGTGGGGGGGGACTGAAGCTTTCTTT